Each of the 3 T cell receptor beta chains below was sequenced from the same sample in a study of T cells in women clearing cervical HPV infection. Some clones are missing from TCRdb's copy, which holds only in-frame ones; the method was immunoSEQ multiplex PCR. This sample's table has 30,000 to 35,000 clones. Sequencing input: blood buffy coat. These receptors originate from a woman between 18 and 75 years old with a cervical HPV16 infection that either progressed to CIN3+ or cleared (not recorded which).

Of note for this clone: The read terminates 3 residues ahead of where the CDR3 ends, so the germline J gene completes it. The chain uses TRBV20-1 and TRBJ1-4; the D is unclear. V lost 0 bases and J 10 bases, leaving 12 bases between the germline ends. In germline, CDR1 is DFQATT, CDR2 SNEGSKA (reference sequence). CDR3 size: 13 residues. CDR3 amino acids: CSARDGYSGKLFF. CDR3 DNA, as far as it was read: TGCAGTGCTAGAGACGGATATTCGGGAAAA.

As concerns this clone: In the same sample, other DNA sequences code for this CDR3. The CDR3 reads CASSPSTGFSNQPQHF. The part of the CDR3 DNA that was read is TGTGCCAGTAGTCCGTCCACAGGGTTTAGCAATCAGCCC. V is TRBV19 and J is TRBJ1-5; perhaps TRBD1 as D (6 bases). The CDR3 extends 3 residues past the end of the read, so its final part is completed from the germline J gene. CDR3 length: 16 residues. Trimming pared 5 bases from V and 0 bases from J, leaving 14 bases between. The V gene's germline CDR1 is LNHDA and CDR2 SQIVND (reference sequence).

Concerning this clone: From the germline J gene comes the end of the CDR3, since the read stops 3 residues before it. The V gene is TRBV18, the J gene TRBJ1-4, with unresolved D. Germline CDR1 and CDR2: KGHSH and LQKENI. V shed 1 base and J shed 7 bases, with 10 bases lying between them. The CDR3 is made up of 14 amino acids. The chain's CDR3 is CASSPRQDPEKLFF. CDR3 DNA, as far as it was read: TGTGCCAGCTCACCACGTCAGGATCCTGAAAAA.